Sequencing of this T cell receptor beta chain was carried out in a study of CD8+CD57+ T cells in acquired aplastic anemia. Overall study: Sorted CD4+ and CD8+ cells gave a mean 3.2 ug DNA, range roughly 0.19 to 30 ug.

Genomic DNA acted as the template from which TCR beta VDJ combination and CDR3 sequence profiling were carried out. TCRdb reprocessed the reads with MiXCR, giving one entry per CDR3 protein. The table lists about 160,000 distinct CDR3 sequences, about 70% of them singletons. This CDR3 has 15 residues. In germline, CDR1 is SGHVS, CDR2 FNYEAQ. The trim removed 1 base at V and 6 bases at J, leaving 7 bases unmatched. The sequenced patients had an expansion of CD8+CD57+ cells seen by flow cytometry. Everyone among the patients had severe acquired aplastic anemia. Therapy had not been given to patients before blood sampling.

The TCR comes from a human donor with aplastic anemia. Source material: sorted CD4+, CD8+, or CD8+CD57+ T cells (not recorded which) from PBMCs. The chain combines TRBV7-6 with TRBJ2-7, with TRBD2 matching over 9 bases. Here the CDR3 DNA reads TGTGCCAGCAGCTTAGTTGTGGCGGGGGGGCCCGAGCAGTACTTC. It codes for CASSLVVAGGPEQYF.